This T cell receptor (beta chain) originates from a study of Graves' ophthalmopathy and Graves' hyperthyroidism. Study-wide results and caveats: Blood also contained most of the expanded thyroid clonotypes above 0.001 frequency.

Trimming took 3 bases from V and 5 from J; bases not matched to a gene: 2. CDR1 and CDR2 from the germline V gene are MNHEY and SMNVEV (reference sequence). This CDR3 is built from 13 residues. RNA served as the template for amplifying TCR beta CDR3 regions. An initial RT-PCR round employing HTBI primers preceded a second-round multiplex PCR. TCRdb re-analysed the multiplex PCR reads in MiXCR, keeping a single row per CDR3 protein. The sample yields some 240,000 distinct CDR3 sequences, 45% seen once. Other autoimmune diseases, uncontrolled infections, pregnancy or lactation excluded patients from enrollment. As diagnostic evidence, clinical symptoms, serum thyroxine, TRAb, thyroid ultrasound and orbital computed tomography were relied upon. In this sample, this clonotype turned up a few times. Its antigen is unidentified.

Sequencing used peripheral blood. The clonotype was recovered from an adult man with Graves' ophthalmopathy. The chain employs TRBV27 and TRBJ1-2, with TRBD1 matching 8 bases. For the CDR3, the DNA is TGTGCCAGCAGTTTGGGACAGGAGTATGGCTACACCTTC. Its translation: CASSLGQEYGYTF.